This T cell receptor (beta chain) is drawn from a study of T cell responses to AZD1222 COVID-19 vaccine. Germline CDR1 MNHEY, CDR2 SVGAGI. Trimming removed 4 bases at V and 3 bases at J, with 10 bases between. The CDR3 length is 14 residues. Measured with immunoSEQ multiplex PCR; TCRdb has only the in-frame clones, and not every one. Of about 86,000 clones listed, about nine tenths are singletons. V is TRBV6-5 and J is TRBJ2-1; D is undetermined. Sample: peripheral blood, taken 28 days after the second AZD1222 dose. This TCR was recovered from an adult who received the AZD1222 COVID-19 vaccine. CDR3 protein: CASSSRGHYNEQFF. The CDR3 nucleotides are TGTGCCAGCAGTTCCCGCGGCCACTACAATGAGCAGTTCTTC.